A single sample gave rise to the 21 T cell receptor beta chains below, sequenced in a study of blood T cell repertoires in COVID-19. The data were produced by immunoSEQ multiplex PCR, yet TCRdb's version contains in-frame clones alone and is incomplete. The sample has some 77,000 clones; around 91% are singletons. The sample comprised peripheral blood. These receptors were obtained from a woman older than 75 with active or convalescent COVID-19.

The gene calls are TRBV19 and TRBJ1-4; no clear D. In germline, CDR1 is LNHDA, CDR2 SQIVND (reference sequence). V dropped 7 bases and J dropped 3 bases, with 12 bases sitting between them. The CDR3 extends over 14 amino acids. The CDR3 bases are TGTGCCAGTACGGATAGGAGGGCTAATGAAAAACTGTTTTTT. Its translation: CASTDRRANEKLFF.

The V gene is TRBV19, the J gene TRBJ2-6; 12 bases line up with TRBD1. V lost 5 bases and J lost 3; bases outside the gene matches: 11. This CDR3 contains 19 residues. Germline values: CDR1 LNHDA, CDR2 SQIVND (reference sequence). The CDR3: CASSLSGTGGASGANVLTF. The CDR3 nucleotides read TGTGCCAGTAGTTTATCCGGGACAGGGGGCGCGAGTGGGGCCAACGTCCTGACTTTC.

This chain joins TRBV7-2 and TRBJ2-7; no firm D call. V shed 5 bases and J shed 5 bases, with 13 bases lying between them. This CDR3 is built from 13 residues. Germline V CDR1 and CDR2: SGHTA, FQGNSA. The CDR3: CASSTEAFHEQYF. The CDR3 region has the DNA TGTGCCAGCAGCACCGAAGCTTTCCACGAGCAGTACTTC.

The rearrangement links TRBV7-2 to TRBJ1-1; TRBD1 aligns across 10 bases. Germline V gene sequence: CDR1 SGHTA, CDR2 FQGNSA. The CDR3 sequence is 13 residues long. V gave up 5 bases and J gave up 11 bases; unmatched junction bases: 8. The CDR3 region is CASSPGTGERAFF. Here the CDR3 DNA reads TGTGCCAGCAGCCCCGGGACAGGGGAGAGGGCTTTCTTT.

This clone was observed a few times. This chain connects TRBV7-9 to TRBJ2-2; D remains unclear. The CDR3 contains 13 residues. Trimming took 2 bases from V and 5 from J, leaving 6 bases between them. Germline V lookup: CDR1 SEHNR, CDR2 FQNEAQ (reference sequence). CDR3 sequence reads: CASSLSVTGELFF. The CDR3 nucleotides read TGTGCCAGCAGCTTATCGGTAACCGGGGAGCTGTTTTTT.

J is TRBJ2-3 and V is TRBV7-6; TRBD2 matches at 7 bases. Germline-derived CDR1 and CDR2 are SGHVS and FNYEAQ. The V gene end was trimmed by 5 bases and the J gene end by 4 bases; junction bases not matched to a gene: 12. CDR3 length equals 16 residues. The CDR3 DNA reads as TGTGCCAGCAGCCGAAAGGTGCGGGAGTTTGCAGATACGCAGTATTTT. It yields the protein CASSRKVREFADTQYF.

The rearrangement joins TRBV7-2 to TRBJ2-7; 7 bases fit TRBD1. The CDR3 contains 16 residues. In germline, CDR1 is SGHTA, CDR2 FQGNSA. Trimming at V came to 1 base and at J to 2 bases, leaving 8 bases not matched to a gene. The CDR3 nucleotides read TGTGCCAGCAGCTTAGGACAGGGCGGCCTCACCTACGAGCAGTACTTC. Translating gives CASSLGQGGLTYEQYF.

This clone was observed a handful of times. CDR3 sequence: CSVAGTGFYGYTF. CDR3 bases: TGCAGCGTAGCCGGGACAGGCTTCTATGGCTACACCTTC. The chain carries TRBV29-1 and TRBJ1-2, with TRBD1 matching over 8 bases. V was pared by 6 bases and J by 4 bases, with 7 bases of the junction left unmatched. Per germline, CDR1 SQVTM and CDR2 ANQGSEA. The CDR3 has 13 residues.

The J gene is TRBJ1-2, the V gene TRBV7-9; TRBD1 might be the D (5 bases). The CDR3 is made up of 17 amino acids. V lost 1 base, J lost 2 bases, and 17 bases lay in between. Per the germline V gene, CDR1 is SEHNR and CDR2 is FQNEAQ (reference sequence). The CDR3 sequence: CASSLDPGTGGNYGYTF. DNA of the CDR3: TGTGCCAGCAGCTTAGACCCCGGGACGGGAGGAAACTATGGCTACACCTTC. Using reference TRBV7-9 and TRBJ1-2 for the parts outside the CDR3, the full variable domain is DTGVSQNPRHKITKRGQNVTFRCDPISEHNRLYWYRQTLGQGPEFLTYFQNEAQLEKSRLLSDRFSAERPKGSFSTLEIQRTEQGDSAMYLCASSLDPGTGGNYGYTFGSGTRLTVV.

V usage is TRBV2 and J usage is TRBJ2-1; 10 bases are shared with TRBD2. CDR3 size: 17 residues. Germline loops: CDR1 SNHLY, CDR2 FYNNEI. The junction had 12 bases not matched to a gene; V was cut back by 5 bases and J by 5 bases. The CDR3 loop reads CASSKGWALAGDNEQFF. The CDR3, as DNA: TGTGCCAGCAGTAAAGGGTGGGCCCTAGCGGGAGACAATGAGCAGTTCTTC. The full variable domain, completed using reference TRBV2 and TRBJ2-1, is EPEVTQTPSHQVTQMGQEVILRCVPISNHLYFYWYRQILGQKVEFLVSFYNNEISEKSEIFDDQFSVERPDGSNFTLKIRSTKLEDSAMYFCASSKGWALAGDNEQFFGPGTRLTVL.

The genes are TRBV24-1 and TRBJ1-2, with TRBD1 matching over 7 bases. The germline V gene encodes CDR1 KGHDR and CDR2 SFDVKD. V shed 12 bases, J shed 1 base, and the junction held 7 bases outside the gene matches. The CDR3 loop spans 13 amino acids. CDR3 in DNA: TGTGCCGCTGCGGGGACAGATAACTATGGCTACACCTTC. Encoded protein: CAAAGTDNYGYTF.

V gene TRBV7-9 combines with J gene TRBJ2-2; 9 bases are a match to TRBD2. This CDR3 spans 15 amino acids. The germline CDR1 and CDR2 sequences are SEHNR and FQNEAQ (reference sequence). With 1 base clipped from V and 4 bases from J, the junction kept 1 base outside the gene matches. CDR3 DNA: TGTGCCAGCAGCTTAGTACTAGCGGGCACCGGGGAGCTGTTTTTT. Translating it yields CASSLVLAGTGELFF.

The J gene is TRBJ2-3, the V gene TRBV28; D might be TRBD2 (5 bases). This CDR3 contains 12 residues. Trimming removed 8 bases at V and 4 bases at J, with 10 bases between. CDR1 is MDHEN, CDR2 SYDVKM, per germline. The CDR3, as DNA: TGTGCCAGCCACGAGGGCTCAGATACGCAGTATTTT. Translated: CASHEGSDTQYF.

This sequence joins TRBV5-1 and TRBJ1-5; 10 bases are shared with TRBD1. Germline lookup yields CDR1 SGHRS and CDR2 YFSETQ. This CDR3 region has 18 residues. The V segment lost 7 bases and the J segment 0 bases; nucleotides outside the gene matches: 13. This CDR3 is CASQGLGTGVYSNQPQHF. CDR3 in DNA: TGCGCCAGCCAAGGTCTCGGGACAGGGGTCTATAGCAATCAGCCCCAGCATTTT.

The chain carries TRBV6-5 and TRBJ2-7, with 9 bases that match TRBD1. Germline V CDR1 and CDR2: MNHEY, SVGAGI. The CDR3 is made up of 15 amino acids. With 7 bases clipped from V and 5 bases from J, the junction kept 12 bases outside the gene matches. This CDR3 is CASNPQPGQGHEQYF. In DNA, the CDR3 is TGTGCCAGCAACCCCCAGCCGGGACAGGGCCACGAGCAGTACTTC.

V and J are TRBV14 and TRBJ2-7, with D possibly matching TRBD1 (6 bases). V shed 4 bases and J shed 12 bases, with 19 bases lying between them. The CDR3 has 13 residues. Per germline, CDR1 SGHDN and CDR2 FVKESK. The chain's CDR3 is CASSPGRGQVRYF. The CDR3 DNA follows: TGTGCCAGCAGCCCCGGCAGGGGCCAAGTTCGGTACTTC.

The V call is TRBV28, the J call TRBJ1-3; possible D gene TRBD1, 6 bases. The CDR3 sequence is 17 residues long. V was trimmed by 3 bases and J by 5 bases, leaving 20 bases between them. Germline CDR1 MDHEN, CDR2 SYDVKM. CDR3 loop: CASSFPTGLPVRNTIYF. The CDR3 coding sequence is TGTGCCAGCAGTTTCCCGACAGGCCTCCCCGTCAGAAACACCATATATTTT.

The rearrangement joins TRBV19 to TRBJ1-3; weak D call: TRBD1 (6 bases). The germline V gene has CDR1 LNHDA and CDR2 SQIVND (reference sequence). This CDR3 is 14 amino acids long. Trimming removed 6 bases from V and 2 bases from J, with 11 bases in between. CDR3 sequence (DNA): TGTGCCAGTAGCGACCAGGGGACTGGAAACACCATATATTTT. Encoded protein: CASSDQGTGNTIYF.

The chain is built from TRBV19 and TRBJ1-2; 11 nucleotides align to TRBD1. This CDR3 has 17 amino acids. The V segment lost 5 bases and the J segment 8 bases; nucleotides outside the gene matches: 16. In germline, CDR1 is LNHDA, CDR2 SQIVND (reference sequence). The CDR3 loop reads CASSLSIFGTGGQGYTF. For the CDR3, the DNA is TGTGCCAGTAGTCTCTCTATTTTCGGGACAGGGGGTCAGGGCTACACCTTC.

Written as DNA, the CDR3 is TGTGCCAGCAGCTTAGCGCGGCCCACGGACTTTTACAATGAGCAGTTCTTC. Residues: CASSLARPTDFYNEQFF. This chain links TRBV7-2 with TRBJ2-1; tentatively, D is TRBD2 (5 bases). The V end was cut by 0 bases, the J end by 4 bases, with 16 bases between. The CDR3 loop spans 17 amino acids. The germline V gene encodes CDR1 SGHTA and CDR2 FQGNSA.

The gene calls are TRBV11-2 and TRBJ2-7, with 8 bases aligning to TRBD1. Trimming took 5 bases from V and 2 from J; bases not matched to a gene: 8. The CDR3 spans 15 residues. Germline V CDR1 and CDR2: SGHAT, FQNNGV. CDR3 DNA: TGTGCCAGCAGCGACCGGGACAGGACTCCCTACGAGCAGTACTTC. Translation gives CASSDRDRTPYEQYF.